Below, 20 T cell receptor beta chains from the same sample are listed, as sequenced in a study of blood T cell repertoires in COVID-19 (dated by TCRdb to the early 2020s). Library generation was performed with the immunoSEQ multiplex PCR assay. TCRdb took this table from immuneACCESS and kept in-frame rearrangements with V and J called. Such tables lack part of the clones; where checked against another copy, unresolved V genes explain under half of the gap, and the rest is unexplained. The table for this sample lists hundreds of thousands of clones; around four fifths of them were counted only once. Around 4.2% of the sample goes to the ten largest clones. Sequenced material: peripheral blood. These receptor sequences come from a woman between 45 and 65 years old with active or convalescent COVID-19.

The rearrangement uses TRBV25-1 and TRBJ2-1; tentative D call: TRBD1 (6 bases). V was clipped by 8 bases and J by 5 bases, with 22 bases between them. The length of the CDR3 is 16 residues. CDR1 MGHDK and CDR2 SYGVNS come from the germline V gene. CDR3 coding DNA: TGTGCCAGCCGTGCGCCCTCTTGGGGGCGGAACAATGAGCAGTTCTTC. Translating it yields CASRAPSWGRNNEQFF.

About this clone itself: An end of the junction does not agree with germline; a read error may underlie this. The CDR3 region has the DNA TGTGCCAGTGCAGGGACAGGGGGCAGGAACGCTGAAGCTTTCTTT. As protein: CASAGTGGRNAEAFF. The rearrangement uses TRBV2 and TRBJ1-1; 12 bases fit TRBD1. Germline V gene data show CDR1 as SNHLY and CDR2 as FYNNEI. CDR3 length: 15 amino acids.

J is TRBJ1-1 and V is TRBV5-1; no clear D gene. V lost 1 base, J lost 11 bases, and 12 bases lay in between. Germline loops: CDR1 SGHRS, CDR2 YFSETQ. The CDR3 covers 12 residues. The CDR3 is CASSLKREEAFF. CDR3 sequence (DNA): TGCGCCAGCAGCTTGAAAAGGGAGGAGGCTTTCTTT.

This clone occurred once. Written as DNA, the CDR3 is TGTGCCAGCAGTTTAATCCCCGCCGGGGAGCTGTTTTTT. Protein sequence: CASSLIPAGELFF. The gene calls are TRBV12-3 or TRBV12-4 and TRBJ2-2; D remains ambiguous. Trimming pared 2 bases from V and 6 bases from J, leaving 7 bases between. The CDR3 length is 13 residues.

The J gene is TRBJ2-1, the V gene TRBV2, with D maybe TRBD1 (5 bases). Looked up from germline, CDR1 is SNHLY and CDR2 is FYNNEI. V lost 4 bases and J lost 14, with 15 bases in between. The CDR3 runs 12 residues. The CDR3 nucleotides read TGTGCCAGCAGTGTCCCACTGGGGCCAAAGTTCTTC. Protein sequence: CASSVPLGPKFF.

This clone was counted a few times. This chain joins TRBV5-1 and TRBJ2-7, with a weak D call TRBD1 (6 bases). The V gene lost 4 bases and the J gene lost 2 bases, with 16 bases spanning the gap. The length of the CDR3 is 15 residues. The germline gives CDR1 SGHRS, CDR2 YFSETQ. CDR3 loop: CASSPSPGQPYEQYF. The CDR3 nucleotides are TGCGCCAGCAGCCCCAGCCCTGGACAGCCCTACGAGCAGTACTTC.

This clone was picked up many times. The chain links TRBV29-1 to TRBJ2-1; 11 bases map to TRBD2. CDR1 is SQVTM, CDR2 ANQGSEA, per germline. Trimming cost V 6 bases and J 9 bases; bases outside gene matches: 7. This CDR3 region has 13 residues. The CDR3 spells CSVRTSGWTEQFF. CDR3 coding DNA: TGCAGCGTCAGGACTAGCGGGTGGACTGAGCAGTTCTTC.

This clone was picked up one time. V is TRBV7-9 and J is TRBJ2-5, with a tentative D call TRBD2 (7 bases). CDR3 length: 16 residues. Trimming left V 5 bases short and J 0 bases short, with 16 bases between. Germline assignment: CDR1 SEHNR and CDR2 FQNEAQ (reference sequence). In nucleotides, the CDR3 is TGTGCCAGCAGCCATTTGGGGGGGGCTAACCAAGAGACCCAGTACTTC. Translated: CASSHLGGANQETQYF. The whole variable domain, filled in from reference TRBV7-9 and TRBJ2-5, reads DTGVSQNPRHKITKRGQNVTFRCDPISEHNRLYWYRQTLGQGPEFLTYFQNEAQLEKSRLLSDRFSAERPKGSFSTLEIQRTEQGDSAMYLCASSHLGGANQETQYFGPGTRLLVL.

This rearrangement joins TRBV6-1 to TRBJ1-4; no clear D. The CDR3 is 15 amino acids. Germline CDR1 is MNHNS and CDR2 is SASEGT. Trimming took off 1 base at V and 8 bases at J, with 14 bases between the two ends. As DNA, the CDR3 is TGTGCCAGCAGTGAAGTGGCTACTATTGACGAAAAACTGTTTTTT. This encodes CASSEVATIDEKLFF.

The V and J genes are TRBV5-1 and TRBJ1-6; 8 bases fit TRBD1. The CDR3 is 15 residues long. J was trimmed by 10 bases and V by 4 bases; bases with no gene match: 10. CDR1 SGHRS and CDR2 YFSETQ come from the germline V gene. The CDR3 protein is CASSLPDRENSPLHF. The CDR3 DNA reads TGCGCCAGCAGCCTACCGGACAGGGAGAACTCACCCCTCCACTTT. Complete variable domain (other parts from reference TRBV5-1 and TRBJ1-6): KAGVTQTPRYLIKTRGQQVTLSCSPISGHRSVSWYQQTPGQGLQFLFEYFSETQRNKGNFPGRFSGRQFSNSRSEMNVSTLELGDSALYLCASSLPDRENSPLHFGNGTRLTVT.

The V and J genes are TRBV28 and TRBJ2-1; 7 bases fit TRBD2. Unmatched junction bases numbered 9, after V lost 6 bases and J lost 10 bases. In germline, CDR1 is MDHEN, CDR2 SYDVKM. There are 13 residues in the CDR3. In nucleotides, the CDR3 is TGTGCCAGCAGAGAGACGGGGGGTACGGAGCAGTTCTTC. This translates into CASRETGGTEQFF.

Remarks on this clone: The sample contains more than one DNA sequence encoding this CDR3. The chain combines TRBV19 with TRBJ1-6, with D maybe TRBD1 (6 bases). The V end lost 4 bases, the J end lost 2 bases, and 6 bases lay between the germline ends. The CDR3 totals 14 residues. Germline values: CDR1 LNHDA, CDR2 SQIVND (reference sequence). CDR3 amino acids: CASSTGAYNSPLHF. The CDR3, as DNA: TGTGCCAGTAGTACAGGGGCCTATAATTCACCCCTCCACTTT.

This clone was detected once. This sequence joins TRBV19 and TRBJ2-7, with 9 bases aligning to TRBD2. Per germline, CDR1 LNHDA and CDR2 SQIVND (reference sequence). The CDR3 extends over 16 amino acids. V gave up 5 bases and J gave up 4 bases; unmatched junction bases: 12. The CDR3 loop reads CASSPAGTSSAYEQYF. In DNA form, the CDR3 reads TGTGCCAGTAGTCCAGCGGGGACTAGCAGTGCTTACGAGCAGTACTTC.

The V and J genes are TRBV6-5 and TRBJ2-1, with TRBD2 matching over 8 bases. The CDR3 is made up of 15 amino acids. Germline lookup yields CDR1 MNHEY and CDR2 SVGAGI. V shed 2 bases and J 6 bases; nucleotides not matched to a gene: 6. Here the CDR3 DNA reads TGTGCCAGCAGTTACGGCGGGAGGAGGTTCAATGAGCAGTTCTTC. This gives the protein CASSYGGRRFNEQFF.

The chain employs TRBV12-3 or TRBV12-4 and TRBJ2-3; D may be TRBD2 (5 bases). V lost 8 bases, J lost 4 bases, and 13 bases lay in between. There are 13 residues in the CDR3. CDR3 nucleotide sequence: TGTGCCAGCGGCGGGCTAGGCCCAGATACGCAGTATTTT. It is translated as CASGGLGPDTQYF.

The count of this clone is one. J is TRBJ1-1 and V is TRBV19; the D gene is possibly TRBD1 (6 bases). Trimming took 5 bases from V and 4 from J, leaving 14 bases between them. The CDR3 runs 14 residues. The germline V gene has CDR1 LNHDA and CDR2 SQIVND (reference sequence). CDR3 region: CASSFRGSLTEAFF. In DNA form, the CDR3 reads TGTGCCAGTAGTTTCAGGGGTAGCCTCACTGAAGCTTTCTTT.

The chain recombines TRBV18 with TRBJ2-5; 7 nucleotides agree with TRBD1. This CDR3 is built from 15 residues. CDR1 KGHSH and CDR2 LQKENI come from the germline V gene. Trimming cost V 3 bases and J 1 base; bases outside gene matches: 5. The CDR3 loop reads CASSPYRDSQETQYF. The CDR3 nucleotides are TGTGCCAGCTCACCCTACCGGGACAGCCAAGAGACCCAGTACTTC.

This chain links TRBV7-9 with TRBJ1-6; D is uncertain. V was shortened by 4 bases and J by 16 bases, with 17 bases between the two germline ends. CDR3 length equals 13 residues. Germline loops: CDR1 SEHNR, CDR2 FQNEAQ (reference sequence). CDR3 sequence reads: CASSWNQASLLHF. The CDR3 DNA follows: TGTGCCAGCAGCTGGAACCAGGCCAGCCTACTCCACTTT. Variable domain in full (rest from reference TRBV7-9 and TRBJ1-6): DTGVSQNPRHKITKRGQNVTFRCDPISEHNRLYWYRQTLGQGPEFLTYFQNEAQLEKSRLLSDRFSAERPKGSFSTLEIQRTEQGDSAMYLCASSWNQASLLHFGNGTRLTVT.

The rearrangement links TRBV5-5 to TRBJ1-4, with D possibly being TRBD1 (5 bases). The ends were cut back, 4 bases at V and 0 bases at J, with 10 bases in the middle. Germline V CDR1 and CDR2: SGHKS, YYEKEE (reference sequence). The CDR3 is made up of 15 amino acids. The CDR3 loop reads CASSLAGATNEKLFF. CDR3 coding DNA: TGTGCCAGCAGCCTGGCGGGGGCAACTAATGAAAAACTGTTTTTT.

J is TRBJ2-3 and V is TRBV5-1; 13 bases line up with TRBD2. Germline lookup yields CDR1 SGHRS and CDR2 YFSETQ. The CDR3 has 17 residues. With V trimmed by 4 bases and J by 1 base, 6 bases remained unmatched. DNA for the CDR3: TGCGCCAGCAGCAGACGACTAGCGGGAGGTGGCACAGATACGCAGTATTTT. Protein: CASSRRLAGGGTDTQYF.